The rows below give T cell receptor beta chains drawn from one sample of a study of PD-1 blockade in classical Hodgkin lymphoma. TCRdb's table, derived via immunoSEQ multiplex PCR, lists solely in-frame clones and lacks some. The sample consists of tens of thousands of clones, nearly 95% of them appearing once. Sequences were obtained from peripheral blood mononuclear cells (PBMCs). These receptor sequences come from a human donor with classical Hodgkin lymphoma. The CDR3 runs from the conserved cysteine through the conserved F or W. The D gene is left open where the match is weak. Some rows have no size entry. The others give once, few or many, or a class for an expanded clone.

V	size	J	D	CDR3	DNA
TRBV19	.	TRBJ2-6	.	CASSIGQAISGANVLTF	TGTGCCAGTAGTATTGGGCAGGCTATCTCTGGGGCCAACGTCCTGACTTTC
TRBV5-1	.	TRBJ1-2	.	CASSFVIQGVGAESSF	TGCGCCAGCAGCTTCGTTATACAGGGAGTGGGAGCGGAGAGCTCCTTC
TRBV5-5	.	TRBJ1-5	.	CASSFMDLGQPQHF	TGTGCCAGCAGCTTCATGGATTTGGGTCAGCCCCAGCATTTT
TRBV2	once	TRBJ2-3	TRBD2	CASILAGIADTQYF	TGTGCCAGCATACTAGCGGGAATTGCAGATACGCAGTATTTT
TRBV7-9	.	TRBJ2-1	.	CASSDFRSYNEQFF	TGTGCCAGCAGCGATTTCAGGTCCTACAATGAGCAGTTCTTC
TRBV6-6	.	TRBJ1-2	.	CASSPSPDYGYTF	TGTGCCAGCAGCCCCTCCCCCGACTATGGCTACACCTTC
TRBV6-5	.	TRBJ2-3	.	CAISMGRGTDTQYF	TGTGCCATCTCTATGGGCAGGGGCACAGATACGCAGTATTTT
TRBV7-5	.	TRBJ1-5	.	CARSFPGTHSNQPQHF	TGTGCCAGAAGCTTCCCAGGGACACATAGCAATCAGCCCCAGCATTTT
TRBV6-5	.	TRBJ1-1	.	CASARDTEAFF	TGTGCCAGCGCCAGGGACACTGAAGCTTTCTTT
TRBV4-1	.	TRBJ2-7	.	CASSQGIRYEQYF	TGCGCCAGCAGCCAGGGGATCCGCTACGAGCAGTACTTC
TRBV2	.	TRBJ2-7	TRBD1	CASSEAHGQGLYEQYF	TGTGCCAGCAGTGAAGCGCACGGACAGGGGCTCTACGAGCAGTACTTC
TRBV18	.	TRBJ2-1	TRBD2	CASSPLTGTTDPFF	TGTGCCAGCTCACCCCTTACCGGGACTACGGACCCGTTCTTC
TRBV28	few	TRBJ1-6	.	CASSFSPSNSPLHF	TGTGCCAGCAGTTTTTCGCCGAGCAATTCACCCCTCCACTTT
TRBV7-2	.	TRBJ1-5	TRBD1	CASSRTGNNQPQHF	TGTGCCAGCAGTCGGACAGGGAACAATCAGCCCCAGCATTTT
TRBV27	few	TRBJ2-5	TRBD2	CASSPGGGQETQYF	TGTGCCAGCAGTCCGGGAGGGGGGCAAGAGACCCAGTACTTC
TRBV6-1	.	TRBJ2-1	TRBD2	CASSESGGVRDNEQFF	TGTGCCAGCAGTGAAAGCGGGGGGGTAAGGGACAATGAGCAGTTCTTC
TRBV28	.	TRBJ2-1	TRBD2	CASSPLGLAVYNEQFF	TGTGCCAGCAGTCCCCTCGGACTAGCGGTGTACAATGAGCAGTTCTTC
TRBV6-6	.	TRBJ1-4	.	CASSGSINEKLFF	TGTGCCAGCAGTGGGTCAATTAATGAAAAACTGTTTTTT
TRBV10-3	once	TRBJ2-1	.	CAISASSQGNEQFF	TGTGCCATCAGTGCAAGCTCCCAGGGGAATGAGCAGTTCTTC
TRBV30	.	TRBJ2-6	.	CAWSIDSSGANVLTF	TGTGCCTGGAGTATCGACAGCTCTGGGGCCAACGTCCTGACTTTC
TRBV6-5	.	TRBJ1-4	.	CASRVGPNEKLFF	TGTGCCAGTAGGGTGGGACCTAATGAAAAACTGTTTTTT
TRBV6-1	.	TRBJ2-5	.	CASSEEGTQYF	TGTGCCAGCAGTGAAGAGGGGACCCAGTACTTC
TRBV6-1	.	TRBJ1-3	.	CASSVGAGNTIYF	TGTGCCAGCAGTGTTGGGGCTGGAAACACCATATATTTT
TRBV6-1	.	TRBJ2-3	.	CASSDRGSVDTQYF	TGTGCCAGCAGTGACCGGGGGTCCGTGGATACGCAGTATTTT
TRBV11-2	.	TRBJ2-2	TRBD2	CASSLGTSPTGELFF	TGTGCCAGCAGCCTCGGGACTAGTCCCACCGGGGAGCTGTTTTTT
TRBV29-1	.	TRBJ1-1	TRBD1	CSVPLTGPYTEAFF	TGCAGCGTCCCCTTGACAGGGCCCTACACTGAAGCTTTCTTT
TRBV6-6	once	TRBJ1-2	.	CASSSFGKSYGYTF	TGTGCCAGCAGTTCGTTCGGGAAATCCTATGGCTACACCTTC
TRBV6-5	.	TRBJ2-3	TRBD2	CASSLGLAITDTQYF	TGTGCCAGCAGTTTGGGACTAGCTATAACGGATACGCAGTATTTT
TRBV5-4	.	TRBJ1-2	TRBD1	CASSSDRVYGYTF	TGTGCCAGCAGCTCCGACAGGGTCTATGGCTACACCTTC
TRBV18	.	TRBJ2-1	TRBD2	CASSPQKGLAGQVNEQFF	TGTGCCAGCTCACCCCAGAAGGGACTAGCGGGGCAGGTGAATGAGCAGTTCTTC
TRBV6-1	few	TRBJ1-6	TRBD1	CASSSGGVNSPLHF	TGTGCCAGCAGTTCAGGGGGCGTTAATTCACCCCTCCACTTT
TRBV5-1	once	TRBJ2-1	TRBD1	CASSLAFSGTGYNEQFF	TGCGCCAGCAGCTTGGCCTTCTCCGGGACAGGATACAATGAGCAGTTCTTC
TRBV4-1	.	TRBJ1-6	.	CASSQEGGTPLHF	TGCGCCAGCAGCCAAGAGGGCGGGACACCCCTCCACTTT
TRBV25-1	.	TRBJ1-2	TRBD1	CASSEYARRTGLYGYTF	TGTGCCAGCAGTGAATACGCTAGAAGGACAGGCCTCTATGGCTACACCTTC
TRBV13	.	TRBJ1-2	TRBD1	CASSPTSGQNYGYTF	TGTGCCAGCAGCCCAACCTCGGGACAGAACTATGGCTACACCTTC
TRBV29-1	once	TRBJ2-7	TRBD2	CSVEVAGFSYEQYF	TGCAGCGTTGAAGTAGCGGGATTTTCGTACGAGCAGTACTTC
TRBV11-3	.	TRBJ2-5	.	CASSLTGEETQYF	TGTGCCAGCAGTTTGACGGGAGAAGAGACCCAGTACTTC
TRBV2	.	TRBJ2-7	TRBD1	CASSGQVSYEQYF	TGTGCCAGCAGCGGACAGGTCTCCTACGAGCAGTACTTC
TRBV9	few	TRBJ2-1	.	CASSVDVDAQTYNEQFF	TGTGCCAGCAGCGTAGACGTGGATGCACAGACCTACAATGAGCAGTTCTTC
TRBV5-1	.	TRBJ2-7	.	CASSPAASGPYEQYF	TGCGCCAGCAGCCCGGCGGCGTCAGGACCCTACGAGCAGTACTTC
TRBV6-5	.	TRBJ2-1	TRBD2	CASSYWRGGNEQFF	TGTGCCAGCAGTTACTGGCGGGGAGGGAATGAGCAGTTCTTC
TRBV5-1	.	TRBJ1-2	.	CASSFSGEEGYTF	TGCGCCAGCAGCTTTTCAGGGGAGGAAGGCTACACCTTC
TRBV2	once	TRBJ2-7	.	CASSPRGGQVTYEQYF	TGTGCCAGCAGTCCACGGGGGGGACAGGTAACCTACGAGCAGTACTTC